The following is a TCR beta chain sequence with its context. Its matching antigen is unknown. Isolated RNA was reverse transcribed into cDNA used as the sequencing template. The assay was immunoSEQ multiplex PCR, and TCRdb's table has in-frame clones only and misses some. The top ten clones hold around 21% of a sample with over 60,000 clones, around 46% of them seen once. V dropped 6 bases and J dropped 1 base, with 4 bases sitting between them. The CDR3 is 11 amino acids. The germline V gene encodes CDR1 SEHNR and CDR2 FQNEAQ (reference sequence). Treatment reported: oral pan-JAK inhibitor, 5-10 mg twice daily. The data stem from a study of CD8+ T cells in alopecia areata. Turning to the study itself: Oral tofacitinib (5 to 10 mg twice daily) was administered to treated patients.

Broader study findings: Besides other cells, scalp samples also yield sequences of resident alphabeta T cells from normal skin. One nonresponder makes the tie between baseline CD8+ expansion and response uncertain. For lesional scalp, especially alopecia totalis/universalis, clonality was higher than in normal scalp.

The source is a human donor with alopecia areata. The V gene is TRBV7-9, the J gene TRBJ2-7, with D uncertain. Specimen: CD8+ T cells sorted from blood, collected between weeks 36 and 40, from a patient treated with tofacitinib. The chain's CDR3 is CASSPSYEQYF. As DNA, the CDR3 is TGTGCCAGCAGTCCTTCCTACGAGCAGTACTTC. The complete variable domain, with remaining parts taken from reference TRBV7-9 and TRBJ2-7, reads DTGVSQNPRHKITKRGQNVTFRCDPISEHNRLYWYRQTLGQGPEFLTYFQNEAQLEKSRLLSDRFSAERPKGSFSTLEIQRTEQGDSAMYLCASSPSYEQYFGPGTRLTVT.